This entry lists 5 T cell receptor beta chains sequenced from one sample in a study of CD8 T cells in ankylosing spondylitis. Notes on the study in general: Blood from ankylosing spondylitis patients appeared to carry a characteristic roughly eight-variant TCR beta motif.

The antigens for these receptors are not known. One entry per CDR3 protein, called by TCRdb with MiXCR from the 5' RACE reads. The sample lists 800,000 to 900,000 distinct CDR3 sequences, 12% occurring once. Sequencing was performed on blood, either unsorted or a sorted T cell fraction (not recorded which). Receptors were obtained from a male donor with ankylosing spondylitis.

This rearrangement joins TRBV5-5 to TRBJ2-5, with D tentatively TRBD1 (6 bases). The CDR3 extends over 15 amino acids. V was clipped by 4 bases and J by 4 bases, with 17 bases between them. Looked up from germline, CDR1 is SGHKS and CDR2 is YYEKEE (reference sequence). The CDR3 is CASSPGPGVGETQYF. In DNA, the CDR3 is TGTGCCAGCAGCCCCGGGCCAGGGGTCGGAGAGACCCAGTACTTC.

The gene calls are TRBV24-1 and TRBJ2-2; D unclear. V was shortened by 3 bases and J by 10 bases, with 14 bases between the two germline ends. This CDR3 has 14 residues. Germline values: CDR1 KGHDR, CDR2 SFDVKD. The CDR3 is CATSDGLAHKELFF. CDR3 nucleotides: TGTGCCACCAGTGATGGCCTTGCACACAAGGAGCTGTTTTTT.

This clonotype was seen more than once but under ten times. The V and J genes are TRBV20-1 and TRBJ2-7, with D perhaps TRBD2 (6 bases). Germline loops: CDR1 DFQATT, CDR2 SNEGSKA (reference sequence). The V end lost 5 bases, the J end lost 3 bases, and 14 bases lay between the germline ends. CDR3 length: 13 residues. For the CDR3, the DNA is TGCAGTGCTCGACCGATTAGCGGCTACGAGCAGTACTTC. This sequence encodes CSARPISGYEQYF.

The CDR3 bases are TGTGCCAGCAGTGAGCACAGGAACAACTACGAGCAGTACTTC. Translated, it gives CASSEHRNNYEQYF. The rearrangement joins TRBV2 to TRBJ2-7, with TRBD1 as a possible D gene (5 bases). The CDR3 consists of 14 residues. CDR1 is SNHLY and CDR2 is FYNNEI in the germline V gene. Deletions cut 3 bases from V and 3 bases from J, with 12 bases between.

The chain is built from TRBV20-1 and TRBJ1-5; no firm D call. The CDR3 covers 14 residues. Trimming removed 4 bases at V and 7 bases at J, with 17 bases between. Germline lookup yields CDR1 DFQATT and CDR2 SNEGSKA (reference sequence). CDR3 coding DNA: TGCAGTGCTAAACCGTTTAAGAGGGAGCAGCCCCAGCATTTT. Amino acids: CSAKPFKREQPQHF.